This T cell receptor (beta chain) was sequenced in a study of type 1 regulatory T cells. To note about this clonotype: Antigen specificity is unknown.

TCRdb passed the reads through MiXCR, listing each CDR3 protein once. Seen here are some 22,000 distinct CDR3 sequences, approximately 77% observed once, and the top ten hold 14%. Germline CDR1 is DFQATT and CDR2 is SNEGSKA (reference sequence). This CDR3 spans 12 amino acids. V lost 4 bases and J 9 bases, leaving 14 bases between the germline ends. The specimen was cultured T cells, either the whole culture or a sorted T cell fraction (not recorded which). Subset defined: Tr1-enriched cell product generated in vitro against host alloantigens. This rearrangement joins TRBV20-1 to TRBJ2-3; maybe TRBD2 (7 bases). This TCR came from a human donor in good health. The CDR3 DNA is TGCAGTGCTACCGACGGGGGGCTAACGCAGTATTTT. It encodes CSATDGGLTQYF.